The TCR beta chain described here comes from a study of T cells expressing NK-cell markers. Study overall: Most of the eight sequenced donors tested HCMV-seropositive; one tested seronegative.

With the 5' RACE reads reprocessed, TCRdb shows one record per CDR3 protein and no DNA. In total, the table holds about 440,000 distinct CDR3 sequences. About this clonotype: Its antigen is not known.

Study findings and constraints: Also leading the CD3+CD56-NKG2C+ fraction in a handful of donors were these clonotypes.

Germline V gene sequence: CDR1 MDHEN, CDR2 SYDVKM. The CDR3 length is 14 residues. The TCR comes from a woman between 18 and 70 years old in good health. The chain couples TRBV28 to TRBJ1-2. Material for sequencing was blood T cells: a sorted CD56 or NKG2C T cell subset, CD4+ or CD8+ T cells, or bulk PBMC T cells (not recorded which). Here the CDR3 reads CASSLAAGYYGYTF.